This TCR beta chain was sequenced for a study of blood T cell repertoires in COVID-19. Study in general: PBMCs, B-cell-depleted T cells, or T cells provided the cDNA or gDNA that made up the material.

Source study methods: How many nucleated cells were present was estimated from reference gene primer amplification. Sequenced by immunoSEQ multiplex PCR; TCRdb stores in-frame clones only, minus some. The V and J calls and the clone size are those of that table, but D and trimming were determined from the DNA. This table holds approximately 200,000 clones, about 79% found once. Germline V gives CDR1 SGHRS, CDR2 YFSETQ. There are 17 residues in the CDR3. V shed 0 bases and J shed 0 bases, with 12 bases lying between them. Study members were between about 18 and 89 years old and lived in 20 to 30 US regions. Cohort allocation depended upon clinical history that participants reported.

Sequencing used PBMCs or T cells enriched from blood (not recorded which). The receptor was derived from a woman between 40 and 55 years old with acute COVID-19. The rearrangement uses TRBV5-1 and TRBJ2-2; D possibly corresponds to TRBD1 (5 bases). The CDR3 DNA sequence: TGCGCCAGCAGCTTGGGTACAGGTTCCTCGAACACCGGGGAGCTGTTTTTT. Protein sequence: CASSLGTGSSNTGELFF.